This TCR beta chain derives from a study of shared clonotypes between healthy human individuals (dated by TCRdb to 2019 to 2021). About the full investigation: The cohort included three men and a couple of women between 18 and 49 years of age. To increase sequencing depth and limit assay-specific biases, different laboratories used diverse techniques to prepare libraries and sequence TCR repertoires. For each donor, CD4 naive and CD4 memory were each run on three plates, CD8 naive on two plates, and CD8 memory on one plate. Blood TCR repertoires of four to six healthy adults were deeply sequenced to estimate repertoire size and the extent of clonotype sharing between individuals. Leukapheresis yielded between about 0.9 and 9 billion PBMCs per donor. Here is what the overall study found, with its caveats: Estimated clonotype richness was generally larger for naive than for memory subsets. Even with the large sequencing depth, rarefaction of the sorted-subset datasets indicated that sequencing was incomplete. Across a few donors, about 5% of naive CD4, roughly 3.3% of naive CD8, roughly 2.2% of memory CD4, and under 0.45% of memory CD8 clonotypes were shared. Only blood was sampled, and tissue TCR repertoires likely differ from those in blood. The small number of donors limited the genetic and exposure-history diversity represented. Pairwise subsampling led to the expectation that sequencing depth would affect the degree of clonotype sharing among donors. Clonotypes shared by all four sorted-subset donors showed higher generation probabilities than non-shared clonotypes.

Taken from cysteine to phenylalanine, the CDR3 has 13 residues. Of all the DNA, just the CDR3 is kept, 39 bases in frame from base 1. V is reduced by 6 bases and J by 6 bases, leaving a spacing of 15 bases between them. Based on the germline V gene, the CDR1 and CDR2 sequences are KGHSH and LQKENI. On this clone itself: The target of this receptor is not known. Base qualities were left out, and no much larger clone turns up one base away.

TCR CDR3 regions were amplified from genomic DNA by multiplex PCR using the deep immunoSEQ assay. Extracted genomic DNA from each cell subset was distributed evenly across all wells of several immunoSEQ 96-well plates, and each plate was treated as a replicate. Each replicate PCR for sorted subsets received roughly 0.2 ug genomic DNA, equal to some 32,000 T cell genomes. Purified libraries were measured with a Qubit 3.0 fluorometer, size-checked on a Bioanalyzer 2100, and measured again with the KAPA Library Quantification kit. A separate single-read 150-cycle Illumina NextSeq 550 flow cell was used to sequence each immunoSEQ 96-well plate. In the source study's methods: Because the immunoSEQ output held only junctional sequences and lacked quality scores, the filtering could not match the filtering applied to full-length reads. To assign V/J genes and CDR3, sequences were annotated against IMGT germline references using PyIR, a Python wrapper for IgBLAST v1.9. Reads were filtered out if the reads had weak V/J assignments (E-value above 1e-6), no CDR3, stop codons, out-of-frame junctions, or ambiguous translated residues. V3J clonotypes were defined by identical inferred V gene, J gene, and CDR3 amino acid sequence. To compute the percentage overlap between repertoires, the number of shared unique clonotypes was divided by the size of the smaller repertoire. RTK rarefaction, the Chao1 estimator, and Recon v2.1 estimates of unobserved clonotypes were used to assess repertoire richness. OLGA was used to compute generation probabilities for all TCRbeta clonotypes that the gDNA method yielded from a few donors. Held by TCRdb, this immuneACCESS table contains in-frame sequences only and omits some clones. Under half of the omission traces to an unresolved V gene where checked; the cause of the rest is unknown. D and trimming come from the DNA, and the V and J calls and clone size come from that table. This sample holds around 2,000,000 clones; around 95% were observed only once. Roughly 0.13% of the sample belongs to the ten largest clones.

The donors were healthy, HIV-negative adults with no recently reported acute infections or vaccinations. All donors were Caucasian adults living in Nashville, Tennessee, USA. CD4+ T cells were enriched through magnetic negative selection, after which naive cells were positively selected on CD45RA and the remaining negative fraction served as the memory subset. Blood was collected by leukapheresis, and PBMCs were isolated by Ficoll-Histopaque density gradient centrifugation and then cryopreserved in liquid nitrogen vapor phase. Purity and quantity of every magnetically sorted T cell population were checked by analytical flow cytometry. Genomic DNA was isolated from every sorted fraction and measured by UV absorbance on a Nanodrop 2000c.

The receptor's source is a man aged 18 to 30 in good health. The chain couples TRBV18 to TRBJ2-7, with no confident D gene call. The sample comprised naive CD4+ T cells sorted from blood. Sample cell subset or site, as interpreted from the label and publication: CD45RA+ positively selected. The base sequence is TGTGCCAGCTCGAATGGTGTACGGCGCGAGCAGTACTTC. Translated, this gives CASSNGVRREQYF.